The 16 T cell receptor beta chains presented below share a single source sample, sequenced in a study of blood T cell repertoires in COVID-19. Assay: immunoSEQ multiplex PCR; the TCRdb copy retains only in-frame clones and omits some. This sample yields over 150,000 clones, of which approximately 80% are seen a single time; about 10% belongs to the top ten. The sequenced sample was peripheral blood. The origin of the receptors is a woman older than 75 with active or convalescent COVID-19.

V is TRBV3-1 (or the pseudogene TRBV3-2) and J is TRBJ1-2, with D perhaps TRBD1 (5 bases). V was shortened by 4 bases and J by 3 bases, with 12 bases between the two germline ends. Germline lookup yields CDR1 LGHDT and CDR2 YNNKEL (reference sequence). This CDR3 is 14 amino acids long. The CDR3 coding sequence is TGTGCCAGCAGCCTCCGGGGGAAGGACTATGGCTACACCTTC. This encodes CASSLRGKDYGYTF.

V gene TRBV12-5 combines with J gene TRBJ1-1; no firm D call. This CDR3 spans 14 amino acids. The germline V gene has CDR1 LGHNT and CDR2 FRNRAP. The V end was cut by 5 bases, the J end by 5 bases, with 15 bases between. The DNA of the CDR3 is TGTGCTAGTGGTGAGGTCCCTCTAAGTACTGAAGCTTTCTTT. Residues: CASGEVPLSTEAFF.

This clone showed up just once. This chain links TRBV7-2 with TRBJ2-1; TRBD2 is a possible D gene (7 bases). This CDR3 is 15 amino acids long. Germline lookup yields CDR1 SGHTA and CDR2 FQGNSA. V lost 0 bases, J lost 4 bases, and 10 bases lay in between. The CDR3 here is CASSLAGGLYNEQFF. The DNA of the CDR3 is TGTGCCAGCAGCTTAGCGGGGGGGCTGTACAATGAGCAGTTCTTC.

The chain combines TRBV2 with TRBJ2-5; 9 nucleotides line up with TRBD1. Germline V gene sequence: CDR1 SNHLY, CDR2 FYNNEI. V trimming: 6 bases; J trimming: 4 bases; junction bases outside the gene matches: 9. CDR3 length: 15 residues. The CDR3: CASRTSGTGTETQYF. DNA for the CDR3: TGTGCCAGCAGAACATCCGGGACAGGGACAGAGACCCAGTACTTC.

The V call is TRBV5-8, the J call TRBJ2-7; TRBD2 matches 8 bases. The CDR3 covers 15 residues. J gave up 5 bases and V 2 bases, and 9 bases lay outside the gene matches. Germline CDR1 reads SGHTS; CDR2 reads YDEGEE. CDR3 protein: CASSLLSGGVDEQYF. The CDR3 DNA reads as TGTGCCAGCAGCTTATTATCGGGGGGGGTGGACGAGCAGTACTTC.

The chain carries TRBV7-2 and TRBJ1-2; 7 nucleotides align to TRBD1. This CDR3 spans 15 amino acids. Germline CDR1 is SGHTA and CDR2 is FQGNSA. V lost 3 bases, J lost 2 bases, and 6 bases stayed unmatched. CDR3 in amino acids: CASSFPGQANYGYTF. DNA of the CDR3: TGTGCCAGCAGCTTCCCTGGACAGGCCAACTATGGCTACACCTTC.

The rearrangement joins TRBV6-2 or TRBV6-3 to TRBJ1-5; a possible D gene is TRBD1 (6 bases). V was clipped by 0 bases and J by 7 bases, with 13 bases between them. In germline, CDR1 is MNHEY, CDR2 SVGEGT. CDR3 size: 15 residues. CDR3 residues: CASSYSGQSRQPQHF. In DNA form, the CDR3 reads TGTGCCAGCAGTTACTCCGGACAGTCGAGACAGCCCCAGCATTTT.

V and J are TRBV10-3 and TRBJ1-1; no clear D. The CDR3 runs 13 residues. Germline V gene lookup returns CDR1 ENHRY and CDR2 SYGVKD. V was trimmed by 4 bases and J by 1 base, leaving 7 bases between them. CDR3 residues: CAISVISNTEAFF. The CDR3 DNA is TGTGCCATCAGTGTTATATCGAACACTGAAGCTTTCTTT.

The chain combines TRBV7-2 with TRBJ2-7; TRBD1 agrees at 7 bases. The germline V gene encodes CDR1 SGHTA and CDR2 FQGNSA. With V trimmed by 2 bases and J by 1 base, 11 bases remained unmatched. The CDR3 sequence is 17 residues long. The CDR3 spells CASSLHSRGLGSYEQYF. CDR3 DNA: TGTGCCAGCAGCTTACATTCTAGGGGGCTAGGATCCTACGAGCAGTACTTC.

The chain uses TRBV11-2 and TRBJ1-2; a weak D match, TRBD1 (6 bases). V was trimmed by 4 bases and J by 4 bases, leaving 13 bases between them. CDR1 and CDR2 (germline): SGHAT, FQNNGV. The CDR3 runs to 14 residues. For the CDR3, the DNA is TGTGCCAGCAGCTCCAAGGGGGGGCTCTATGGCTACACCTTC. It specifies CASSSKGGLYGYTF. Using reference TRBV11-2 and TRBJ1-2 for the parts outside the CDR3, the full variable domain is EAGVAQSPRYKIIEKRQSVAFWCNPISGHATLYWYQQILGQGPKLLIQFQNNGVVDDSQLPKDRFSAERLKGVDSTLKIQPAKLEDSAVYLCASSSKGGLYGYTFGSGTRLTVV.

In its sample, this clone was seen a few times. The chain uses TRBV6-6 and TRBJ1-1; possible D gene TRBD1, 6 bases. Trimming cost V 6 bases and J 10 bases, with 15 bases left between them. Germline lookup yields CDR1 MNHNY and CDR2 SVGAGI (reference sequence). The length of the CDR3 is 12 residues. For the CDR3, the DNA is TGTGCCAGCAGCCGGGACACCGAGACAGCTTTCTTT. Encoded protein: CASSRDTETAFF.

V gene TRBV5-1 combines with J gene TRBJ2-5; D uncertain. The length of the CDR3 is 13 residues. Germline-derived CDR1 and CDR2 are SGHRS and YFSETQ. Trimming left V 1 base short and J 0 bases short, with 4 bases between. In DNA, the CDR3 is TGCGCCAGCAGCTTGAGCAACCAAGAGACCCAGTACTTC. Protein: CASSLSNQETQYF.

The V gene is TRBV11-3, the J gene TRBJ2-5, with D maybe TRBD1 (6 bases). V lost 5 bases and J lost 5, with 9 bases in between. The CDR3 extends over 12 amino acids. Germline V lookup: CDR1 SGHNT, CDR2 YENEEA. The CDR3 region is CASSPDRETQYF. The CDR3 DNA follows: TGTGCCAGCAGCCCTGACAGGGAGACCCAGTACTTC.

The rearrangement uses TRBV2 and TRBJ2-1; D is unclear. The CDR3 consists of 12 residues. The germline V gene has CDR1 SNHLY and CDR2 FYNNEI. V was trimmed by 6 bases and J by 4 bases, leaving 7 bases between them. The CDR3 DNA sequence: TGTGCCAGCAGCTTACAGTACAATGAGCAGTTCTTC. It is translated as CASSLQYNEQFF.

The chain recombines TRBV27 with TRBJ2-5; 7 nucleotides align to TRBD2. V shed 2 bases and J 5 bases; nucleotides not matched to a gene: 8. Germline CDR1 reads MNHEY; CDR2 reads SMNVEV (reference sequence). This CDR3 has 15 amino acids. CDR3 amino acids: CASSLREGLAETQYF. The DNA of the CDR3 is TGTGCCAGCAGTTTAAGGGAGGGGTTGGCGGAGACCCAGTACTTC.

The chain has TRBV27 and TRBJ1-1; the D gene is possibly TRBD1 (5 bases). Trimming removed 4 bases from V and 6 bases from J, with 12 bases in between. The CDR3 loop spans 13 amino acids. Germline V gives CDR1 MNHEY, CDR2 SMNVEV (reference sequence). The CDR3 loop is CASSSGFQPEAFF. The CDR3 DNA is TGTGCCAGCAGTTCAGGGTTTCAGCCTGAAGCTTTCTTT.